This is a list of T cell receptor beta chains from one sample in a study of OX40 agonist ivuxolimab in advanced cancers. Libraries were prepared by immunoSEQ multiplex PCR; TCRdb keeps only in-frame clonotypes and omits some of them. This sample carries about 80,000 clones, under 90% of them seen once, and the ten largest clones take over 5%. The input for sequencing was CD4+ or CD8+ T cells sorted from blood, taken in a trial of the OX40 agonist ivuxolimab. These TCRs come from an adult with an advanced solid tumor such as melanoma, head and neck, liver or kidney cancer. CDR3s include the opening cysteine and the closing phenylalanine or tryptophan. A D gene is named only where the DNA matches it firmly. Expanded clones are given a class, and other clones once, few, many or no size at all.

v_gene	j_gene	d_gene	abundance	CDR3aa	CDR3nt
TRBV14	TRBJ2-3	TRBD1	-	CASSQTRTGDGTDTQYF	TGTGCCAGCAGCCAGACCCGGACAGGGGATGGCACAGATACGCAGTATTTT
TRBV19	TRBJ1-1	-	-	CASSLSTRTEAFF	TGTGCCAGTAGTTTAAGTACGCGCACTGAAGCTTTCTTT
TRBV5-6	TRBJ2-1	-	-	CASSFEGGFRSYNEQFF	TGTGCCAGCAGCTTTGAGGGAGGCTTCCGCTCCTACAATGAGCAGTTCTTC
TRBV29-1	TRBJ1-3	-	-	CSVGQSSGNTIYF	TGCAGCGTCGGGCAGAGCTCTGGAAACACCATATATTTT
TRBV6-6	TRBJ1-6	-	many	CASSTRPNSPLHF	TGTGCCAGCAGTACTCGTCCGAATTCACCCCTCCACTTT
TRBV28	TRBJ1-4	TRBD1	once	CATRQTGGEKLFF	TGTGCCACCCGGCAGACAGGGGGGGAAAAACTGTTTTTT
TRBV7-2	TRBJ2-5	TRBD2	-	CASSFYSGSGETQYF	TGTGCCAGCAGCTTTTATAGCGGGAGTGGAGAGACCCAGTACTTC
TRBV28	TRBJ2-1	-	few	CASSSSRTYNEQFF	TGTGCCAGCAGTTCCAGCCGGACCTACAATGAGCAGTTCTTC
TRBV5-1	TRBJ2-3	-	-	CASSLGPPDTQYF	TGCGCCAGCAGCTTGGGGCCTCCAGATACGCAGTATTTT
TRBV5-1	TRBJ1-1	TRBD1	-	CASSPGQGLNTEAFF	TGCGCCAGCAGCCCCGGACAGGGGTTGAACACTGAAGCTTTCTTT
TRBV5-1	TRBJ2-1	-	-	CASSLGGGLAEQFF	TGCGCCAGCAGCTTGGGTGGCGGCCTGGCGGAACAGTTCTTC
TRBV2	TRBJ1-4	TRBD1	-	CASSDPTGGNEKLFF	TGTGCCAGCAGTGACCCGACAGGGGGTAATGAAAAACTGTTTTTT
TRBV28	TRBJ1-2	-	-	CASSSISGHRYGYTF	TGTGCCAGCAGTTCGATTTCAGGGCACCGCTATGGCTACACCTTC
TRBV6-1	TRBJ2-3	-	-	CASRIDTQYF	TGTGCCAGTCGGATAGATACGCAGTATTTT